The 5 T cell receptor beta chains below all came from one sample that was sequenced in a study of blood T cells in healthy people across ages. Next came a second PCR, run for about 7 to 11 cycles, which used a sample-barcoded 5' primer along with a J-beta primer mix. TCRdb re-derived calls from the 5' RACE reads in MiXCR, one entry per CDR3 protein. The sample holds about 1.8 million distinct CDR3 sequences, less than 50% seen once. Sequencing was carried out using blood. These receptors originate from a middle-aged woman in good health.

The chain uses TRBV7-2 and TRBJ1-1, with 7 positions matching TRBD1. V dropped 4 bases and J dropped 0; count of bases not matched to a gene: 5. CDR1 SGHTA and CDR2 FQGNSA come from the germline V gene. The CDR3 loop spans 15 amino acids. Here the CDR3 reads CASSSTGQLNTEAFF. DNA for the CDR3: TGTGCCAGCAGCTCAACGGGACAGTTGAACACTGAAGCTTTCTTT.

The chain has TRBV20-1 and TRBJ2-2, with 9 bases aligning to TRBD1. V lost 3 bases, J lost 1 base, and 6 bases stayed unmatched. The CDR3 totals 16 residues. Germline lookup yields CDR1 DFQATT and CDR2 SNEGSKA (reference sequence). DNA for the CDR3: TGCAGTGCTAGCAAGACAGGGGGGATGAACACCGGGGAGCTGTTTTTT. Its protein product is CSASKTGGMNTGELFF.

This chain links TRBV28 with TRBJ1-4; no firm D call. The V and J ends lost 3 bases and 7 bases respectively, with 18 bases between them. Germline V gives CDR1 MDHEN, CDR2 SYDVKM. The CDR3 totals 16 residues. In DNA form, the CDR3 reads TGTGCCAGCAGTTTGTCTGATGCAGGCTATGGTGAAAAACTGTTTTTT. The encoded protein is CASSLSDAGYGEKLFF.

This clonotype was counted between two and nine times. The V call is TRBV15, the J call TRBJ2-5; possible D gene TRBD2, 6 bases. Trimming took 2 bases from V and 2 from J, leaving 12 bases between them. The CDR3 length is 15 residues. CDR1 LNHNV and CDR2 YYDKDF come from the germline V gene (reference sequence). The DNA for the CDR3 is TGTGCCACCAGCAGACTGGGTCGGGGGCAAGAGACCCAGTACTTC. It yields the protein CATSRLGRGQETQYF.

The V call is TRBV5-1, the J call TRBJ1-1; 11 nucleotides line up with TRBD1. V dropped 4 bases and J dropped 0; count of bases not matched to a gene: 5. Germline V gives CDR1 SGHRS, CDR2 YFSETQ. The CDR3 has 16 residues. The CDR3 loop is CASSHRDRGMNTEAFF. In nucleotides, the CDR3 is TGCGCCAGCAGCCACCGGGACAGGGGGATGAACACTGAAGCTTTCTTT.